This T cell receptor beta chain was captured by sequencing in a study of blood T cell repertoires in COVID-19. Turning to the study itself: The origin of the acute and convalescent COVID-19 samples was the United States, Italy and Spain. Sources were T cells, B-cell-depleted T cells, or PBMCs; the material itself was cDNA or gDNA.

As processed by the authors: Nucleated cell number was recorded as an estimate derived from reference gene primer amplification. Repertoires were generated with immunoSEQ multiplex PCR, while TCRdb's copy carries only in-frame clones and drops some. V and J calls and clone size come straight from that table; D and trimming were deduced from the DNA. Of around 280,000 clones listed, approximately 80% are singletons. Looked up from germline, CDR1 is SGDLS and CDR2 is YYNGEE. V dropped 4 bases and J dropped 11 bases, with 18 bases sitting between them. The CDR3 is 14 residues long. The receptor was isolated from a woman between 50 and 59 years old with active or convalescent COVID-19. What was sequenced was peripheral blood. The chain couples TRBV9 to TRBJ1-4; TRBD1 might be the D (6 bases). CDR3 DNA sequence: TGTGCCAGCAGCCCCAGCCTAACAGGGTCGAAACTGTTTTTT. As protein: CASSPSLTGSKLFF.